This TCR beta chain was documented in a study of blood T cell repertoires in COVID-19. Study-wide context: Acute and convalescent COVID-19 specimens originated in the United States, Italy and Spain. PBMCs, B-cell-depleted T cells, or T cells were the source of the cDNA or gDNA that made up the material.

Clones were read by immunoSEQ multiplex PCR, and TCRdb kept only the in-frame ones, dropping some. Of over 200,000 clones in the sample, about 87% were seen once. The sequenced sample consisted of PBMCs or T cells enriched from blood (not recorded which). The sequence was obtained from a woman aged 25-40 years who had been exposed to COVID-19.

This CDR3 is CASSLGGYYGYTF. Written as DNA, the CDR3 is TGTGCCAGCAGTTTAGGAGGGTACTATGGCTACACCTTC. V usage is TRBV27 and J usage is TRBJ1-2; D gene ambiguous. V dropped 2 bases and J dropped 3 bases, with 7 bases sitting between them. This CDR3 region has 13 residues. Germline CDR1 MNHEY, CDR2 SMNVEV (reference sequence).